The 6 T cell receptor beta chains below were found in one sample sequenced in a study of T cells in localized non-small cell lung cancer. Some clones are missing from TCRdb's copy, which holds only in-frame ones; the method was immunoSEQ multiplex PCR. The table lists around 2,200 clones, roughly 30% of them singletons. The sequenced sample was normal lung tissue next to the tumor, obtained before any cancer treatment. All receptors derive from a man aged 40 to 75 with stage I lung adenocarcinoma.

This clone occurred a few times. The gene calls are TRBV10-2 and TRBJ1-4, with D possibly TRBD1 on 6 matching bases. Trimming removed 7 bases at V and 5 bases at J, with 11 bases between. Germline lookup yields CDR1 WSHSY and CDR2 SAAADI. The CDR3 has 13 amino acids. The CDR3, as DNA: TGCGCCAGCACGGGACATCTAAATGAAAAACTGTTTTTT. Translated: CASTGHLNEKLFF.

This rearrangement joins TRBV6-7 to TRBJ2-5; TRBD2 is a possible D gene (5 bases). TRBV6-7 is identified as an open reading frame with a role that is uncertain. V was pared by 5 bases and J by 4 bases, with 23 bases between. The CDR3 sequence is 17 residues long. The CDR3 region is CASSPDPGKVFRETQYF. Here the CDR3 DNA reads TGTGCCAGCAGTCCCGATCCGGGAAAGGTTTTCAGAGAGACCCAGTACTTC.

In its sample, this clone is medium-sized. The rearrangement joins TRBV9 to TRBJ2-7; the match to TRBD1 covers 7 bases. Germline values: CDR1 SGDLS, CDR2 YYNGEE. The CDR3 is made up of 18 amino acids. The V segment lost 3 bases and the J segment 0 bases; nucleotides outside the gene matches: 15. This CDR3 is CASSDRDSGLGSSYEQYF. The CDR3 DNA is TGTGCCAGCAGCGACCGGGACAGTGGGCTTGGGAGCTCCTACGAGCAGTACTTC.

V gene TRBV29-1 combines with J gene TRBJ1-1; D is undetermined. The CDR3 contains 13 residues. V lost 7 bases, J lost 1 base, and 13 bases lay in between. Germline CDR1 is SQVTM and CDR2 is ANQGSEA. CDR3: CSAQGRSNTEAFF. The CDR3 nucleotides read TGCAGCGCCCAAGGGCGGTCGAACACTGAAGCTTTCTTT.

This clone was seen a handful of times. J is TRBJ1-4 and V is TRBV9; D is undetermined. V lost 5 bases and J 7 bases, leaving 12 bases between the germline ends. This CDR3 region has 13 residues. The germline CDR1 and CDR2 sequences are SGDLS and YYNGEE. The CDR3 DNA sequence: TGTGCCAGCAGTGGTGGACTCGTTGAAAAACTGTTTTTT. Its protein product is CASSGGLVEKLFF.

The rearrangement links TRBV18 to TRBJ1-1, with TRBD1 matching 7 bases. The junction had 5 bases not matched to a gene; V was cut back by 8 bases and J by 2 bases. This CDR3 region has 13 residues. Per the germline V gene, CDR1 is KGHSH and CDR2 is LQKENI. The CDR3 coding sequence is TGTGCCAGCACAGGACAGGCCAACACTGAAGCTTTCTTT. Protein: CASTGQANTEAFF.